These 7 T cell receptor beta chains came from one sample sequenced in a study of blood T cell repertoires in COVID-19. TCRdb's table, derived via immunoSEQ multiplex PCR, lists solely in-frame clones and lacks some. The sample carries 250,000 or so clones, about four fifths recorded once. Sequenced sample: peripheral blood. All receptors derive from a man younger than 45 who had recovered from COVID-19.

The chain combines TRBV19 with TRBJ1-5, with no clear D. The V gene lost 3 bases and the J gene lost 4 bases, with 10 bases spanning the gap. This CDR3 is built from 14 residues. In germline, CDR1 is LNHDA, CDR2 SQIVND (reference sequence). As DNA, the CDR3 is TGTGCCAGTAGTATGGGGTGGAGGAATCAGCCCCAGCATTTT. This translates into CASSMGWRNQPQHF.

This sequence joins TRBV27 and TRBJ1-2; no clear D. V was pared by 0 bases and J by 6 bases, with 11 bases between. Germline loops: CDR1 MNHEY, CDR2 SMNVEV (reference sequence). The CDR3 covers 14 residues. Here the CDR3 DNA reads TGTGCCAGCAGTTTATCGGGCAGGTACGATGGCTACACCTTC. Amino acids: CASSLSGRYDGYTF.

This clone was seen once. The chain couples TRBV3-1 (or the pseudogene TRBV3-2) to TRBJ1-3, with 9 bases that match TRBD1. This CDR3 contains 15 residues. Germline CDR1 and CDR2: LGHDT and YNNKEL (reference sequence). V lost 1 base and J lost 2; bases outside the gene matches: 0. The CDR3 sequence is CASSQGTGAGNTIYF. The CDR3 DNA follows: TGTGCCAGCAGCCAAGGGACAGGGGCTGGAAACACCATATATTTT.

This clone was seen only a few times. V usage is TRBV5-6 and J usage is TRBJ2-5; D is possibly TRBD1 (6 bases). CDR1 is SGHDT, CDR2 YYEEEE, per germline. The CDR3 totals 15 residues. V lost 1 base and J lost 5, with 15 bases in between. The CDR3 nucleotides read TGTGCCAGCAGCTTGATGGCAGGGGACCGGGAGACCCAGTACTTC. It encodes CASSLMAGDRETQYF.

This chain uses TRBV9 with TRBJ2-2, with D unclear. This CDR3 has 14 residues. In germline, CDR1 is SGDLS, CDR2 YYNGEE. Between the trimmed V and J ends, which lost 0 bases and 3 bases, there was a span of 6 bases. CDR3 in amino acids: CASSVEADTGELFF. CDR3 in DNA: TGTGCCAGCAGCGTAGAAGCCGACACCGGGGAGCTGTTTTTT.

CDR3 nucleotide sequence: TGTGCCAGCAGTGAACAAGGGAGGTCCTACAATGAGCAGTTCTTC. Protein sequence: CASSEQGRSYNEQFF. This chain uses TRBV25-1 with TRBJ2-1; the D gene is possibly TRBD2 (6 bases). Trimming took 2 bases from V and 1 from J, leaving 9 bases between them. The CDR3 length is 15 residues. The germline gives CDR1 MGHDK, CDR2 SYGVNS. Looking up the rest from reference TRBV25-1 and TRBJ2-1 gives the full variable domain: EADIYQTPRYLVIGTGKKITLECSQTMGHDKMYWYQQDPGMELHLIHYSYGVNSTEKGDLSSESTVSRIRTEHFPLTLESARPSHTSQYLCASSEQGRSYNEQFFGPGTRLTVL.

CDR3 coding DNA: TGTGCCAGCAGTCTTCTATACACTGAAGCTTTCTTT. Amino acid sequence: CASSLLYTEAFF. This rearrangement joins TRBV7-2 to TRBJ1-1; D gene unclear. The CDR3 spans 12 residues. Trimming cost V 6 bases and J 3 bases, with 8 bases left between them. Germline V gene lookup returns CDR1 SGHTA and CDR2 FQGNSA.